The 7 T cell receptor beta chains listed next were all sequenced from one sample in a study of graft-versus-host responses after intestinal transplantation (dated by TCRdb to the early 2020s). Receptor libraries were prepared by the immunoSEQ multiplex PCR assay. This is the immuneACCESS table as TCRdb keeps it, with only in-frame sequences that have V and J called. A part of the clones is gone; compared with another copy, unresolved V genes explain less than half, and the rest is unexplained. In this sample the table shows tens of thousands of clones, about nine tenths of which occur a single time. Around 6.7% of the sample comes from the top ten. The sequencing here drew on bone marrow, taken 734 days after intestinal transplantation. The receptors were sampled from a human patient who received an intestinal transplant, so some T cells may come from the graft donor.

This chain joins TRBV29-1 and TRBJ2-3; D not certain. Trimming left V 3 bases short and J 3 bases short, with 7 bases between. The CDR3 is 12 residues long. Looked up from germline, CDR1 is SQVTM and CDR2 is ANQGSEA. CDR3 loop: CSVEVGTDTQYF. The CDR3 bases are TGCAGCGTTGAGGTAGGGACAGATACGCAGTATTTT.

This sequence joins TRBV4-1 and TRBJ2-1; 12 bases align to TRBD2. The CDR3 covers 16 residues. J was trimmed by 8 bases and V by 6 bases; bases with no gene match: 11. The germline gives CDR1 MGHRA, CDR2 YSYEKL. CDR3 nucleotide sequence: TGCGCCAGCAGTCGACCTTCTAGCGGGGGGGCCGATGAGCAGTTCTTC. Its translation is CASSRPSSGGADEQFF.

This sequence joins TRBV27 and TRBJ2-7, with D possibly TRBD2 on 6 matching bases. From germline, CDR1 is MNHEY and CDR2 SMNVEV (reference sequence). V lost 3 bases to trimming and J lost 0 bases, with 9 bases between them. This CDR3 is built from 14 residues. CDR3 in DNA: TGTGCCAGCAGTTTGGACTACCGCTCCTACGAGCAGTACTTC. Encoded protein: CASSLDYRSYEQYF.

A note on this clone: One end of the junction varies from germline; a read error may be responsible. This CDR3 is also generated by other DNA sequences in the sample. The CDR3 loop is CASSPQGLAGGLSSYNEQFF. DNA of the CDR3: TGTGCCAGCAGCCCCCAGGGACTAGCGGGAGGACTGAGCTCCTACAATGAGCAGTTCTTC. The chain carries TRBV5-1 and TRBJ2-1; 15 positions match TRBD2. CDR3 length: 20 residues. Germline V CDR1 and CDR2: SGHRS, YFSETQ.

Remarks on this clone: A read error may produce the germline difference seen at one junction end. The gene calls are TRBV19 and TRBJ1-2, with D tentatively TRBD1 (5 bases). This CDR3 has 11 amino acids. Germline loops: CDR1 LNHDA, CDR2 SQIVND (reference sequence). For the CDR3, the DNA is TGTGCCAGTAGTAACCCGGACATAGGAGCCTTC. Its translation: CASSNPDIGAF.

CDR3 in amino acids: CASSTRQDTSYEQYF. CDR3 in DNA: TGCGCCAGCAGCACCCGACAGGACACCTCCTACGAGCAGTACTTC. The chain recombines TRBV4-1 with TRBJ2-7; possible D gene TRBD1, 6 bases. There are 15 residues in the CDR3. Germline CDR1 is MGHRA and CDR2 is YSYEKL. V was pared by 5 bases and J by 0 bases, with 14 bases between.

The J gene is TRBJ2-7, the V gene TRBV15, with 7 bases aligning to TRBD2. Germline CDR1 LNHNV, CDR2 YYDKDF (reference sequence). V lost 1 base, J lost 0 bases, and 3 bases stayed unmatched. CDR3 length equals 15 residues. CDR3 coding DNA: TGTGCCACCAGCAGAGCGGGACTATACTCCTACGAGCAGTACTTC. It is translated as CATSRAGLYSYEQYF.